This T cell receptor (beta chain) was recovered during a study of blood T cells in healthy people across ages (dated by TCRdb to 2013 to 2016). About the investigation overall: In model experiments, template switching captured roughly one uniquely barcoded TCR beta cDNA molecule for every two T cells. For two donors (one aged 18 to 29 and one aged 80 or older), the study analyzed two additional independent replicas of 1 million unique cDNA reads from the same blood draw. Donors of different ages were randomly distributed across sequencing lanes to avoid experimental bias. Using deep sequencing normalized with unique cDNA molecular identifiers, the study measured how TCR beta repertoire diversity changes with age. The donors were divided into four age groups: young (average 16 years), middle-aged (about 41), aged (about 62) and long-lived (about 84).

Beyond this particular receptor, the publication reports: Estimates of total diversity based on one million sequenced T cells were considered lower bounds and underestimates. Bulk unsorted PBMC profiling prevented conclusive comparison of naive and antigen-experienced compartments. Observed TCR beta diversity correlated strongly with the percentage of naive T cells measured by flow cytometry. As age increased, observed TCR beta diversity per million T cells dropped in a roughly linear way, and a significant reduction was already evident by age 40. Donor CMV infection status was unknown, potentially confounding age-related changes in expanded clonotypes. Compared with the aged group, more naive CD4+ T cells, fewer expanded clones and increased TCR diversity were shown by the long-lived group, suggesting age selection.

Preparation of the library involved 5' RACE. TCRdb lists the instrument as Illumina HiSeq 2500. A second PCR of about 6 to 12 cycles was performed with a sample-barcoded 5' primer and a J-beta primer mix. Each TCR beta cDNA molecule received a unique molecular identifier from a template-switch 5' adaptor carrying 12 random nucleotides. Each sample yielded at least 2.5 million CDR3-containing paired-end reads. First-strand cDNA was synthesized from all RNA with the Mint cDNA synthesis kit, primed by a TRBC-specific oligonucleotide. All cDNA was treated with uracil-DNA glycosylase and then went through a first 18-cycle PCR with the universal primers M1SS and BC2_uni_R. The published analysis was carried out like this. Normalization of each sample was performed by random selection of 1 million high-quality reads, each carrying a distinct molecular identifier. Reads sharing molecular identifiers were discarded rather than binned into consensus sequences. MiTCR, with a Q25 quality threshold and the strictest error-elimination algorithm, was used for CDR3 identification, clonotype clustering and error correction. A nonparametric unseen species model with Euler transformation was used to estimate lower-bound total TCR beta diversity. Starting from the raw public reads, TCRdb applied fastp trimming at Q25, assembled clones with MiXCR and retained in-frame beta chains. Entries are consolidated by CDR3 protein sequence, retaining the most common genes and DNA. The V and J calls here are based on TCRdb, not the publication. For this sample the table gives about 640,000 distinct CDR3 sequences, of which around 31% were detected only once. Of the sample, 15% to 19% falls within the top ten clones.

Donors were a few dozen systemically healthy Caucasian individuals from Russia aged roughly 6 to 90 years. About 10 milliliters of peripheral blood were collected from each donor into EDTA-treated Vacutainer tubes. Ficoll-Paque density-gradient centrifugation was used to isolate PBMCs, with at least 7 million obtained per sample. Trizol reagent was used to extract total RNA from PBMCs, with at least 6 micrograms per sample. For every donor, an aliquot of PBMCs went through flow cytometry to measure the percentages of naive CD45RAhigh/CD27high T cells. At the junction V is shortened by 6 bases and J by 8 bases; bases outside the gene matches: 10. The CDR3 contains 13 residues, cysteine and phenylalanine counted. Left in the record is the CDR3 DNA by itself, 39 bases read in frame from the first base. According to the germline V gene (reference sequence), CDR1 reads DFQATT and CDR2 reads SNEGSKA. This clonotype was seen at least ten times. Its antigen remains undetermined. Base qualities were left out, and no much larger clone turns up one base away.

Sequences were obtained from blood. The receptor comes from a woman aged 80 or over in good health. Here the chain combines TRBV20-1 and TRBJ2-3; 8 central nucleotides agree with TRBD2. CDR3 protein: CSANGGGGGTQYF. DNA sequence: TGCAGTGCCAACGGGGGGGGAGGCGGTACGCAGTATTTT.